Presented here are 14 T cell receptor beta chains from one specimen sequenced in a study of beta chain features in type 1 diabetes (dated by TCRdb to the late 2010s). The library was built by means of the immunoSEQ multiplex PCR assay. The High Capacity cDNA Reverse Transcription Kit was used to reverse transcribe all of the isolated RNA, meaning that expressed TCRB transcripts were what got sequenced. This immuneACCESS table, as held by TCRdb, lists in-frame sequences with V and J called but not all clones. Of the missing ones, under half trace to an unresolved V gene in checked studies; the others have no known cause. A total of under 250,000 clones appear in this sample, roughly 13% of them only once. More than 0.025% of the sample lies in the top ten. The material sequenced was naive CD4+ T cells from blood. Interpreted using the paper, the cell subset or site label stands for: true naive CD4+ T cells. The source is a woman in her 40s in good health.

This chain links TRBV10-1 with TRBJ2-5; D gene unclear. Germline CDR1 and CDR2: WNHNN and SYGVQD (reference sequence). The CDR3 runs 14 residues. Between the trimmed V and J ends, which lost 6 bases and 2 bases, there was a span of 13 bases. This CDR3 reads CASSLDGAQETQYF. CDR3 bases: TGCGCCAGCAGCCTTGACGGAGCTCAAGAGACCCAGTACTTC.

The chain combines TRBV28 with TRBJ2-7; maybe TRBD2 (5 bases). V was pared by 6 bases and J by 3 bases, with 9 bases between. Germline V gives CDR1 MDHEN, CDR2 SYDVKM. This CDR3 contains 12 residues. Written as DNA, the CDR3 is TGTGCCAGCAGCGGGGAGCTCTACGAGCAGTACTTC. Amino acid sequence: CASSGELYEQYF.

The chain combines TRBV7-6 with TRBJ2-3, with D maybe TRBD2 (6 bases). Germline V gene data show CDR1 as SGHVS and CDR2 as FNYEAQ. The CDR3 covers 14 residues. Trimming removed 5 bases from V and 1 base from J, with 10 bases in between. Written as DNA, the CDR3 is TGTGCCAGCAGCATGGGCGGGGGCACAGATACGCAGTATTTT. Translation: CASSMGGGTDTQYF.

DNA of the CDR3: TGTGCCAGCAGCGTAGTGACTAGCGGGGGGGCGGGGAATGAGCAGTTCTTC. Residues: CASSVVTSGGAGNEQFF. The genes are TRBV9 and TRBJ2-1, with 14 bases aligning to TRBD2. CDR3 length: 17 residues. Germline CDR1 reads SGDLS; CDR2 reads YYNGEE. The V and J ends lost 0 bases and 7 bases, in that order; junction bases with no gene match: 6.

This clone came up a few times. CDR3 loop: CASSRQGAGANVLTF. The DNA for the CDR3 is TGTGCCAGCAGCCGACAGGGGGCTGGGGCCAACGTCCTGACTTTC. V gene TRBV7-9 combines with J gene TRBJ2-6, with TRBD1 identical over 9 bases. This CDR3 spans 15 amino acids. Germline V gives CDR1 SEHNR, CDR2 FQNEAQ (reference sequence). The V gene end was trimmed by 5 bases and the J gene end by 2 bases; junction bases not matched to a gene: 1.

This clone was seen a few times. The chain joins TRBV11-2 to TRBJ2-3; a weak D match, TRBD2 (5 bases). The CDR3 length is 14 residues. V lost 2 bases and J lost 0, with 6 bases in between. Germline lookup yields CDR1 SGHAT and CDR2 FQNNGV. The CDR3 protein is CASSLRGSTDTQYF. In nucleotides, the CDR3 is TGTGCCAGCAGCTTACGGGGTAGCACAGATACGCAGTATTTT.

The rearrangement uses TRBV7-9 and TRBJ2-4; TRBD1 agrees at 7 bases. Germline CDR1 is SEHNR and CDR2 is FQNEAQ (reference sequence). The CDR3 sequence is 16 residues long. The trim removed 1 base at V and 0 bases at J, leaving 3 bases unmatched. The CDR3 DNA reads TGTGCCAGCAGCTTAGGACAGGGTCTAGCCAAAAACATTCAGTACTTC. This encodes CASSLGQGLAKNIQYF.

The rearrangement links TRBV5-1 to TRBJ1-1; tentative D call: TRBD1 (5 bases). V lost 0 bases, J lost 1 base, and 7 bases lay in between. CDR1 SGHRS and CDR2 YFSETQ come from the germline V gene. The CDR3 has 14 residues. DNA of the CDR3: TGCGCCAGCAGCTTGGACGGGGGGAACACTGAAGCTTTCTTT. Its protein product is CASSLDGGNTEAFF.

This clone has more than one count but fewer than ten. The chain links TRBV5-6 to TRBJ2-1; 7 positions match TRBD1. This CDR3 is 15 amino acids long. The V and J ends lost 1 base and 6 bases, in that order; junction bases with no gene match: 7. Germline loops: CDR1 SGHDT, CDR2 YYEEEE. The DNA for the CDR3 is TGTGCCAGCAGCTTGAGAGGGGGCACTTTCAATGAGCAGTTCTTC. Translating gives CASSLRGGTFNEQFF.

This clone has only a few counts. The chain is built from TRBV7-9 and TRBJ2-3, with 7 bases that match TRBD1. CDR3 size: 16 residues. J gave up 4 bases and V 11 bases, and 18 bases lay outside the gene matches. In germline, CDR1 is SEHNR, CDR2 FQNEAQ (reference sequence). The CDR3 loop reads CADYTWTGEHPDTQYF. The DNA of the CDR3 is TGTGCCGACTACACCTGGACAGGAGAGCACCCAGATACGCAGTATTTT.

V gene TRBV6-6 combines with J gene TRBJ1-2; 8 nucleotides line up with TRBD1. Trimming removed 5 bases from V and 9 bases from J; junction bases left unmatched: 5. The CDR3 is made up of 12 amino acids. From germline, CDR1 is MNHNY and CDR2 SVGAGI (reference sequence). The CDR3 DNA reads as TGTGCCAGCAGTGCAGGGGGCAGGAGCTACACCTTC. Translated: CASSAGGRSYTF.

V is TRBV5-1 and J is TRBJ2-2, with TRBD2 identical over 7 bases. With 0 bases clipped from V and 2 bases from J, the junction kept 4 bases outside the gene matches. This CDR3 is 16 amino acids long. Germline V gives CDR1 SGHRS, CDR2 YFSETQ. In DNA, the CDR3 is TGCGCCAGCAGCTTGGAGAGCGGGGTAAACACCGGGGAGCTGTTTTTT. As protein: CASSLESGVNTGELFF.

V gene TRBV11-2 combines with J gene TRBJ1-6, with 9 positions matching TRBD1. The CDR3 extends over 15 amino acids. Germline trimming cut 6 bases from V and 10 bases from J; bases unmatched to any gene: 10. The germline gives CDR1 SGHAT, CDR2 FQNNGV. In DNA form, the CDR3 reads TGTGCCAGCAGATTCGGGCACAGGGGGCGGTCACCCCTCCACTTT. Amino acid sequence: CASRFGHRGRSPLHF.

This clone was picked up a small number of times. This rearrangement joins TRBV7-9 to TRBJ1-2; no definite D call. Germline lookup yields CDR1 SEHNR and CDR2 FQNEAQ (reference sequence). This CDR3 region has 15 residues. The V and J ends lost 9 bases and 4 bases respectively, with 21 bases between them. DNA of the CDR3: TGTGCCAGTTCCACTCGACGGAGCGGTTCCTATGGCTACACCTTC. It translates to CASSTRRSGSYGYTF. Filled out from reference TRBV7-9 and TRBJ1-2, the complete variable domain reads DTGVSQNPRHKITKRGQNVTFRCDPISEHNRLYWYRQTLGQGPEFLTYFQNEAQLEKSRLLSDRFSAERPKGSFSTLEIQRTEQGDSAMYLCASSTRRSGSYGYTFGSGTRLTVV.